This T cell receptor beta chain was found in a study of blood T cell repertoires in COVID-19. Study background: Donors in the United States, Italy and Spain gave samples during acute or convalescent COVID-19. In each case, the material was cDNA or gDNA derived from T cells, B-cell-depleted T cells, or PBMCs.

Per the original data handling: Using reference gene primer amplification, nucleated cell counts were estimated. Assay used: immunoSEQ multiplex PCR; TCRdb lists only in-frame clones, some missing. Clone size and V and J calls were adopted from that table, with D and trimming inferred from the DNA. This sample has under 95,000 clones; over 80% occur once, and the top ten carry approximately 10%. The CDR3 is made up of 15 amino acids. The V end lost 1 base, the J end lost 2 bases, and 12 bases lay between the germline ends. Germline V gene lookup returns CDR1 MDHEN and CDR2 SYDVKM. The receptor was isolated from a human donor in a cohort sampled during active COVID-19. The sample taken for sequencing was peripheral blood. This chain uses TRBV28 with TRBJ2-7; the D gene is possibly TRBD1 (6 bases). CDR3 protein: CASSLLAGAAYEQYF. The DNA of the CDR3 is TGTGCCAGCAGTTTATTGGCAGGGGCGGCCTACGAGCAGTACTTC.